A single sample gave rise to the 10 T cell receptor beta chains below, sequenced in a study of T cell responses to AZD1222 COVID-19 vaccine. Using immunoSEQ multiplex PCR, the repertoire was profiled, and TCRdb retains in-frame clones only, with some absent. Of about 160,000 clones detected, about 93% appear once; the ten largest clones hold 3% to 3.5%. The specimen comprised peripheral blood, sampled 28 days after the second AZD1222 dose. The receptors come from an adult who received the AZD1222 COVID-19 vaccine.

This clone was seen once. CDR3 region: CATSRQLEEGSEAFF. The CDR3 nucleotides are TGTGCCACCAGCCGACAACTAGAAGAAGGCTCTGAAGCTTTCTTT. The rearrangement uses TRBV15 and TRBJ1-1; D gene ambiguous. CDR3 length equals 15 residues. Germline V gene lookup returns CDR1 LNHNV and CDR2 YYDKDF (reference sequence). V lost 5 bases, J lost 6 bases, and 19 bases lay in between.

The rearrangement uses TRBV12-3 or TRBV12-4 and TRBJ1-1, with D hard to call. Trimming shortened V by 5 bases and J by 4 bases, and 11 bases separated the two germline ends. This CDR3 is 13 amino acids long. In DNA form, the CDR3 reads TGTGCCAGCAGTCTACGACTGGTCACTGAAGCTTTCTTT. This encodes CASSLRLVTEAFF.

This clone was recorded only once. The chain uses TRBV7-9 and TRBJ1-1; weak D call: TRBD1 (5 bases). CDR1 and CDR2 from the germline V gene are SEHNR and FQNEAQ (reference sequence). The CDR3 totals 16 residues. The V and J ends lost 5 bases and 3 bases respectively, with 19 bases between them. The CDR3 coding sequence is TGTGCCAGCAGCCCGTCTTACGGGGGAGGGGACACTGAAGCTTTCTTT. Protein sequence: CASSPSYGGGDTEAFF.

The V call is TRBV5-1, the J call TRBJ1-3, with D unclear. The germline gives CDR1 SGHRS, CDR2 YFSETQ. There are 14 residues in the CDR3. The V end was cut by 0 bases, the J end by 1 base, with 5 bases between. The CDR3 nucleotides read TGCGCCAGCAGCTTGGGGCAGTCTGGAAACACCATATATTTT. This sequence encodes CASSLGQSGNTIYF. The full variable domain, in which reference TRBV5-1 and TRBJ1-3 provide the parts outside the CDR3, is KAGVTQTPRYLIKTRGQQVTLSCSPISGHRSVSWYQQTPGQGLQFLFEYFSETQRNKGNFPGRFSGRQFSNSRSEMNVSTLELGDSALYLCASSLGQSGNTIYFGEGSWLTVV.

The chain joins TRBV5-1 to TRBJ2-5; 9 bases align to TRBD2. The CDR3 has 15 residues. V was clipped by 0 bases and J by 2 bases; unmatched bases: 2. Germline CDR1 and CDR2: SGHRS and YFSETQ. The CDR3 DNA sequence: TGCGCCAGCAGCTTGGCAACTAGCGGGCAAGAGACCCAGTACTTC. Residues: CASSLATSGQETQYF.

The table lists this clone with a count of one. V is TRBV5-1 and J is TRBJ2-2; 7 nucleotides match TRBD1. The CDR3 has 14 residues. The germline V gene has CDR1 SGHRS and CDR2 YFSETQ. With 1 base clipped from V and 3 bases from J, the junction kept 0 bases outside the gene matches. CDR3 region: CASSLTGDTGELFF. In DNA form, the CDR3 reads TGCGCCAGCAGCTTGACAGGGGACACCGGGGAGCTGTTTTTT. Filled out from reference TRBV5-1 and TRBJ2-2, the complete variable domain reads KAGVTQTPRYLIKTRGQQVTLSCSPISGHRSVSWYQQTPGQGLQFLFEYFSETQRNKGNFPGRFSGRQFSNSRSEMNVSTLELGDSALYLCASSLTGDTGELFFGEGSRLTVL.

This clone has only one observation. The CDR3 sequence is CAWRRRRSSYEQYF. The CDR3 DNA sequence: TGTGCCTGGAGAAGGCGGAGGAGCTCCTACGAGCAGTACTTC. V and J are TRBV30 and TRBJ2-7; D is possibly TRBD2 (5 bases). V lost 3 bases, J lost 0 bases, and 12 bases lay in between. Per the germline V gene, CDR1 is GTSNPN and CDR2 is SVGIG (reference sequence). This CDR3 region has 14 residues.

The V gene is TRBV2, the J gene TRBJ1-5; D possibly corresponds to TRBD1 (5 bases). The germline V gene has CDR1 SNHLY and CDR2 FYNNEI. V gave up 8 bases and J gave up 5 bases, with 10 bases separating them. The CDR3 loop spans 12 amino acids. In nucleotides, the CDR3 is TGTGCCAGCCGACGGGGGGATCAGCCCCAGCATTTT. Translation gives CASRRGDQPQHF.

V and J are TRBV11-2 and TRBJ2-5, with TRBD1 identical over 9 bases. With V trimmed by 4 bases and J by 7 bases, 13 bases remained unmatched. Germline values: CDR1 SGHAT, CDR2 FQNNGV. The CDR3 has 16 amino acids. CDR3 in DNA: TGTGCCAGCAGCTCACCTGCCGGGACAGGGAAAGGGACCCAGTACTTC. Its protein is CASSSPAGTGKGTQYF.

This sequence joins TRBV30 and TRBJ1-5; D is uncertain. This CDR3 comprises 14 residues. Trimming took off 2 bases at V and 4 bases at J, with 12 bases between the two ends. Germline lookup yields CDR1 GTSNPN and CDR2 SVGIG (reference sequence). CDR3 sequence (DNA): TGTGCCTGGAGTCCGGGAGCCGGGAATCAGCCCCAGCATTTT. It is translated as CAWSPGAGNQPQHF. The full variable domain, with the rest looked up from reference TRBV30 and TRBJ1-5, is SQTIHQWPATLVQPVGSPLSLECTVEGTSNPNLYWYRQAAGRGLQLLFYSVGIGQISSEVPQNLSASRPQDRQFILSSKKLLLSDSGFYLCAWSPGAGNQPQHFGDGTRLSIL.